This TCR beta chain was recorded in a study of blood T cell repertoires in COVID-19. Background on the study: The United States, Italy and Spain provided the acute and convalescent COVID-19 samples. PBMCs, B-cell-depleted T cells, or T cells provided the cDNA or gDNA that made up the material.

Study processing details: Amplification with reference gene primers provided the estimates of nucleated cell counts. Clones were sequenced by immunoSEQ multiplex PCR, and TCRdb holds only the in-frame ones, with some missing. Clonal size and the V and J genes are those of that table, whereas D and trimming came from the DNA. The sample lists approximately 150,000 clones, 88% occurring once. Trimming pared 3 bases from V and 2 bases from J, leaving 14 bases between. The CDR3 spans 15 residues. Germline V CDR1 and CDR2: SEHNR, FQNEAQ (reference sequence). Sequenced sample: peripheral blood. The chain is built from TRBV7-9 and TRBJ2-7; weak D call: TRBD2 (6 bases). The origin of this receptor is a man aged 45-65 years who had recovered from COVID-19. The DNA for the CDR3 is TGTGCCAGCAGCTTGGAGTGGGACTGGACCTACGAGCAGTACTTC. This sequence encodes CASSLEWDWTYEQYF. The full variable domain, rest sourced from reference TRBV7-9 and TRBJ2-7, is DTGVSQNPRHKITKRGQNVTFRCDPISEHNRLYWYRQTLGQGPEFLTYFQNEAQLEKSRLLSDRFSAERPKGSFSTLEIQRTEQGDSAMYLCASSLEWDWTYEQYFGPGTRLTVT.